This T cell receptor (beta chain) is from a study of blood T cells in healthy people across ages. General study points: The recorded TCR beta diversity per million T cells decreased in a roughly linear manner with age.

The authors ran a second PCR of 7 to 11 cycles using a sample-barcoded 5' primer and a J-beta primer mix. TCRdb independently ran MiXCR on the 5' RACE reads; one entry per CDR3 protein. Of 650,000 to 1,000,000 distinct CDR3 sequences listed, 35% to 40% are singletons. This clonotype was detected many times. As yet, its antigen is unknown. V lost 0 bases and J 7 bases, leaving 14 bases between the germline ends. The CDR3 loop spans 15 amino acids. From germline, CDR1 is SGHKS and CDR2 YYEKEE (reference sequence). The chain has TRBV5-5 and TRBJ2-1; possibly TRBD2 for D (5 bases). This receptor was obtained from a man younger than 35 in good health. Material: blood. For the CDR3, the DNA is TGTGCCAGCAGCTTGGGAAACTCCCCGGGGAATGAGCAGTTCTTC. Encoded protein: CASSLGNSPGNEQFF.